Shown below are 26 T cell receptor beta chains from a single sample sequenced in a study of blood T cell repertoires in COVID-19. Clones were read by immunoSEQ multiplex PCR, and TCRdb kept only the in-frame ones, dropping some. The sample lists some 100,000 clones, nearly 90% seen once, with around 6.5% in the top ten. The material sequenced was peripheral blood. The receptors shown here come from a woman in her fifties or sixties with acute or convalescent COVID-19.

The rearrangement uses TRBV14 and TRBJ1-6; TRBD1 is a possible D gene (5 bases). Trimming took 1 base from V and 4 from J, leaving 5 bases between them. Germline V lookup: CDR1 SGHDN, CDR2 FVKESK. The CDR3 runs 14 residues. The CDR3 DNA reads TGTGCCAGCAGCCAAGGACAGTATAATTCACCCCTCCACTTT. It translates to CASSQGQYNSPLHF.

The V call is TRBV24-1, the J call TRBJ2-1; D is unclear. The CDR3 loop spans 15 amino acids. The germline V and J ends were trimmed by 7 bases and 5 bases, with 17 bases remaining between them. Germline CDR1 is KGHDR and CDR2 is SFDVKD. CDR3 in DNA: TGTGCCACCAGACCCCGCCTAGGCCAAAACAATGAGCAGTTCTTC. Protein product: CATRPRLGQNNEQFF.

The chain joins TRBV18 to TRBJ2-7; no clear D gene. The CDR3 loop spans 15 amino acids. The germline V and J ends were trimmed by 6 bases and 0 bases, with 15 bases remaining between them. Germline CDR1 and CDR2: KGHSH and LQKENI. The DNA of the CDR3 is TGTGCCAGCTCTCGAGGCCGGGTCGACTCCTACGAGCAGTACTTC. This codes for CASSRGRVDSYEQYF. The complete variable domain, with remaining parts taken from reference TRBV18 and TRBJ2-7, reads NAGVMQNPRHLVRRRGQEARLRCSPMKGHSHVYWYRQLPEEGLKFMVYLQKENIIDESGMPKERFSAEFPKEGPSILRIQQVVRGDSAAYFCASSRGRVDSYEQYFGPGTRLTVT.

The chain is built from TRBV21-1 and TRBJ1-6; whether TRBD1, the table's D call, matches the DNA was not checked. TRBV21-1 is reported as a pseudogene. The CDR3 has 16 amino acids. CDR3 bases: TGTGCCAGCAGCTCCCCAGGGGGCTTGGAAAATTCACCCCTCCACTTT. This translates into CASSSPGGLENSPLHF.

CDR3 amino acids: CASSLLTGSGNTIYF. CDR3 DNA: TGTGCCAGCAGTTTATTGACAGGGTCTGGAAACACCATATATTTT. The chain couples TRBV28 to TRBJ1-3; 7 bases map to TRBD1. The CDR3 consists of 15 residues. V dropped 1 base and J dropped 1; count of bases not matched to a gene: 1. Looked up from germline, CDR1 is MDHEN and CDR2 is SYDVKM.

The chain employs TRBV6-6 and TRBJ2-1; 8 nucleotides align to TRBD1. Germline assignment: CDR1 MNHNY and CDR2 SVGAGI (reference sequence). The length of the CDR3 is 13 residues. J lost 5 bases, V lost 6 bases, and 3 bases had no gene match. The CDR3 is CASRLTGDNEQFF. The CDR3 DNA reads as TGTGCCAGCAGACTGACAGGGGACAATGAGCAGTTCTTC.

The chain has TRBV10-3 and TRBJ1-1, with TRBD1 matching over 7 bases. Germline V lookup: CDR1 ENHRY, CDR2 SYGVKD. The J segment lost 6 bases and the V segment lost 6 bases, leaving 7 bases of the junction unmatched. The CDR3 consists of 13 residues. CDR3 sequence: CAIRAPGTAEAFF. The CDR3 DNA is TGTGCCATCAGAGCCCCCGGGACAGCTGAAGCTTTCTTT.

In this sample, this clone turned up once. The V and J genes are TRBV4-2 and TRBJ1-1; 7 bases are a match to TRBD1. V dropped 3 bases and J dropped 4; count of bases not matched to a gene: 5. CDR1 is LGHNA, CDR2 YNFKEQ, per germline. CDR3 length: 14 amino acids. Written as DNA, the CDR3 is TGTGCCAGCAGCCAGACAGGGCTCGCCACTGAAGCTTTCTTT. Its translation: CASSQTGLATEAFF.

J is TRBJ1-6 and V is TRBV6-1, with TRBD1 as a possible D gene (6 bases). Trimming left V 2 bases short and J 7 bases short, with 12 bases between. There are 15 residues in the CDR3. Germline V CDR1 and CDR2: MNHNS, SASEGT. This chain's CDR3 is CASSESLRGNSPLHF. Here the CDR3 DNA reads TGTGCCAGCAGTGAATCGTTGAGGGGGAATTCACCCCTCCACTTT.

V and J are TRBV12-3 or TRBV12-4 and TRBJ2-5; 7 bases match TRBD2. The CDR3 consists of 13 residues. The ends lost 5 bases at V and 5 bases at J; junction bases unmatched: 5. CDR3 sequence: CASSEGLLETQYF. The DNA of the CDR3 is TGTGCCAGCAGTGAGGGACTACTGGAGACCCAGTACTTC.

The genes are TRBV15 and TRBJ1-1, with 7 nucleotides matching TRBD1. CDR3 length: 14 residues. With V trimmed by 3 bases and J by 2 bases, 3 bases remained unmatched. The germline V gene encodes CDR1 LNHNV and CDR2 YYDKDF (reference sequence). In DNA form, the CDR3 reads TGTGCCACCAGCAGGGGACAGCGAAACACTGAAGCTTTCTTT. Protein: CATSRGQRNTEAFF.

The chain couples TRBV29-1 to TRBJ2-7, with 7 bases identical to TRBD1. V shed 0 bases, J shed 2 bases, and the junction held 4 bases outside the gene matches. Germline V lookup: CDR1 SQVTM, CDR2 ANQGSEA. The CDR3 covers 14 residues. CDR3 in DNA: TGCAGCGTTGAAGATGGAACAGGGGCCTACGAGCAGTACTTC. Translated: CSVEDGTGAYEQYF.

CDR3 loop: CASSPRDFLKGDTQYF. In DNA, the CDR3 is TGTGCCAGCAGCCCCCGGGACTTCCTGAAGGGGGATACGCAGTATTTT. The rearrangement links TRBV9 to TRBJ2-3, with a tentative D call TRBD2 (6 bases). Trimming removed 4 bases from V and 6 bases from J, with 21 bases in between. This CDR3 is 16 amino acids long. CDR1 is SGDLS and CDR2 is YYNGEE in the germline V gene.

The V gene is TRBV29-1, the J gene TRBJ2-5; 11 nucleotides match TRBD2. The junction had 7 bases not matched to a gene; V was cut back by 6 bases and J by 4 bases. The CDR3 totals 14 residues. The germline V gene has CDR1 SQVTM and CDR2 ANQGSEA. The CDR3 sequence: CSVETSGALETQYF. In DNA form, the CDR3 reads TGCAGCGTGGAGACTAGCGGGGCTTTAGAGACCCAGTACTTC.

The V call is TRBV30, the J call TRBJ1-5, with a weak D call TRBD1 (5 bases). The CDR3 runs 13 residues. Germline lookup yields CDR1 GTSNPN and CDR2 SVGIG (reference sequence). V lost 4 bases to trimming and J lost 5 bases, with 12 bases between them. This CDR3 reads CAWNGGDDQPQHF. CDR3 bases: TGTGCCTGGAATGGGGGGGACGATCAGCCCCAGCATTTT.

The chain carries TRBV19 and TRBJ2-1, with 8 positions matching TRBD2. Germline-derived CDR1 and CDR2 are LNHDA and SQIVND (reference sequence). The CDR3 runs 17 residues. J gave up 4 bases and V 5 bases, and 13 bases lay outside the gene matches. CDR3 amino acids: CASSPPGGRALYNEQFF. In DNA form, the CDR3 reads TGTGCCAGTAGTCCCCCGGGGGGGAGGGCCCTATACAATGAGCAGTTCTTC.

The chain joins TRBV9 to TRBJ1-1; D unclear. Trimming removed 4 bases at V and 1 base at J, with 11 bases between. The CDR3 spans 14 residues. CDR1 and CDR2 from the germline V gene are SGDLS and YYNGEE. As DNA, the CDR3 is TGTGCCAGCAGCCTTGGCGGTGGGAACACTGAAGCTTTCTTT. Its protein is CASSLGGGNTEAFF.

The rearrangement joins TRBV18 to TRBJ2-7, with 11 bases identical to TRBD2. CDR1 is KGHSH, CDR2 LQKENI, per germline. CDR3 length equals 15 residues. The V and J ends lost 4 bases and 6 bases, in that order; junction bases with no gene match: 8. The CDR3 sequence: CASSLLAGGNLEQYF. The DNA for the CDR3 is TGTGCCAGCTCACTGCTAGCGGGAGGTAATCTCGAGCAGTACTTC.

This clone was seen only a few times. The chain couples TRBV28 to TRBJ1-2; 10 bases fit TRBD1. Trimming cost V 4 bases and J 5 bases; bases outside gene matches: 13. Germline V gene data show CDR1 as MDHEN and CDR2 as SYDVKM. This CDR3 has 17 residues. CDR3 sequence (DNA): TGTGCCAGCAGTTCCGGGACAGGGGAAGGGGTACGGTATGGCTACACCTTC. Translated, it gives CASSSGTGEGVRYGYTF.

The chain couples TRBV7-2 to TRBJ2-5, with 7 bases aligning to TRBD2. Germline-derived CDR1 and CDR2 are SGHTA and FQGNSA. The CDR3 is made up of 13 amino acids. With 3 bases clipped from V and 4 bases from J, the junction kept 2 bases outside the gene matches. The CDR3 region is CASSFPGGETQYF. The CDR3 DNA reads as TGTGCCAGCAGCTTTCCGGGGGGAGAGACCCAGTACTTC. The whole variable domain, filled in from reference TRBV7-2 and TRBJ2-5, reads GAGVSQSPSNKVTEKGKDVELRCDPISGHTALYWYRQSLGQGLEFLIYFQGNSAPDKSGLPSDRFSAERTGGSVSTLTIQRTQQEDSAVYLCASSFPGGETQYFGPGTRLLVL.

The chain is built from TRBV5-1 and TRBJ1-2, with D uncertain. The V end lost 0 bases, the J end lost 6 bases, and 9 bases lay between the germline ends. Per the germline V gene, CDR1 is SGHRS and CDR2 is YFSETQ. The CDR3 loop spans 13 amino acids. For the CDR3, the DNA is TGCGCCAGCAGCTTGGGGCCAGGCAATGGCTACACCTTC. Residues: CASSLGPGNGYTF.

The chain uses TRBV11-2 and TRBJ2-7, with 13 bases fitting TRBD2. Germline CDR1 reads SGHAT; CDR2 reads FQNNGV. J lost 6 bases, V lost 6 bases, and 11 bases had no gene match. There are 16 residues in the CDR3. The CDR3 spells CASSKTSGLAGPEQYF. Written as DNA, the CDR3 is TGTGCCAGCAGTAAAACCTCGGGACTAGCGGGACCCGAGCAGTACTTC.

The J gene is TRBJ2-3, the V gene TRBV15; D possibly corresponds to TRBD1 (5 bases). V lost 1 base and J 5 bases, leaving 19 bases between the germline ends. Germline-derived CDR1 and CDR2 are LNHNV and YYDKDF (reference sequence). The CDR3 runs to 17 residues. CDR3 nucleotide sequence: TGTGCCACCAGCAGAGCCCAGGTGGGCCCTCAGGGAGATACGCAGTATTTT. Its protein is CATSRAQVGPQGDTQYF.

This chain uses TRBV5-1 with TRBJ1-2, with a weak D call TRBD1 (5 bases). Per the germline V gene, CDR1 is SGHRS and CDR2 is YFSETQ. This CDR3 has 15 residues. Trimming left V 0 bases short and J 6 bases short, with 15 bases between. The CDR3, as DNA: TGCGCCAGCAGCTTGGGAGGCCCAGGGATGAATGGCTACACCTTC. Encoded protein: CASSLGGPGMNGYTF.

This chain joins TRBV5-1 and TRBJ1-2, with 8 bases fitting TRBD1. The CDR3 totals 13 residues. V lost 4 bases, J lost 4 bases, and 3 bases stayed unmatched. The germline V gene encodes CDR1 SGHRS and CDR2 YFSETQ. The CDR3 nucleotides read TGCGCCAGCAGCGGGACAGGACTCTATGGCTACACCTTC. This translates into CASSGTGLYGYTF.

This chain connects TRBV3-1 (or the pseudogene TRBV3-2) to TRBJ1-2; D is ambiguous. Germline V gives CDR1 LGHDT, CDR2 YNNKEL (reference sequence). The CDR3 covers 13 residues. V was cut by 4 bases and J by 3 bases, with 9 bases left in between. The CDR3 bases are TGTGCCAGCAGCCTGAGCGGGCACTATGGCTACACCTTC. This translates into CASSLSGHYGYTF.